This T cell receptor (beta chain) is drawn from a study of cytomegalovirus exposure and HLA in healthy donors. V dropped 2 bases and J dropped 5 bases, with 9 bases sitting between them. The CDR3 runs to 13 residues. Germline V gives CDR1 ENHRY, CDR2 SYGVKD. Remarks on this clone: Its antigen is unidentified.

Assay used: immunoSEQ multiplex PCR; TCRdb lists only in-frame clones, some missing. The data hold about 180,000 clones, with around nine tenths observed a single time. Regarding the study as a whole: Three chains linked to CMV were shown in vitro to be specific for CMV antigens. The study listed some 160 cytomegalovirus-associated TCR beta chains.

The clonotype was recovered from a woman aged 25-40 years in good health and CMV-seronegative. What was sequenced was PBMCs. This chain uses TRBV10-3 with TRBJ1-1; unclear D gene. DNA for the CDR3: TGTGCCATCAGTGAGCAGAGGGAGACTGAAGCTTTCTTT. This codes for CAISEQRETEAFF.